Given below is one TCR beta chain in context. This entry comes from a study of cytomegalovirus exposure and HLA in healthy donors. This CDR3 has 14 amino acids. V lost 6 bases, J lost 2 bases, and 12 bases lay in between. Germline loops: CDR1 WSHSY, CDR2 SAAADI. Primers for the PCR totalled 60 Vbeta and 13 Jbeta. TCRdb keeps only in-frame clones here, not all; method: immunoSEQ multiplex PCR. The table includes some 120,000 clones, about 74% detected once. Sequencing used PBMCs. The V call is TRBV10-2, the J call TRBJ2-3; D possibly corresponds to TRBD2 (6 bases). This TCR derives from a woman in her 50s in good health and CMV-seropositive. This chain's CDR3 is CASRRDSLTDTQYF. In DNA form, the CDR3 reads TGCGCCAGCAGACGGGACTCTCTCACAGATACGCAGTATTTT.